This entry lists 9 T cell receptor beta chains sequenced from one sample in a study of blood T cells in healthy people across ages. Primers used in a second PCR of about 6 to 11 cycles were a sample-barcoded 5' primer and a J-beta primer mix. One entry per CDR3 protein results from TCRdb running MiXCR on the 5' RACE reads. The sample yields 550,000 to 600,000 distinct CDR3 sequences, 25% to 30% seen once. Sequenced input: blood. Every receptor here comes from a woman in her 70s in good health.

This clonotype was seen more than once but under ten times. This chain links TRBV5-4 with TRBJ1-6; TRBD1 aligns across 10 bases. This CDR3 spans 15 amino acids. The junction had 8 bases not matched to a gene; V was cut back by 3 bases and J by 11 bases. CDR1 is SGHNT, CDR2 YYREEE, per germline (reference sequence). This CDR3 reads CASSYLTGGITPLHF. The CDR3 DNA reads TGTGCCAGCAGCTACCTGACAGGGGGCATAACACCCCTCCACTTT.

The chain uses TRBV28 and TRBJ2-6; 8 nucleotides line up with TRBD2. Germline V lookup: CDR1 MDHEN, CDR2 SYDVKM. This CDR3 is 15 amino acids long. Trimming at V came to 7 bases and at J to 0 bases, leaving 2 bases not matched to a gene. CDR3 coding DNA: TGTGCCAGCAAGCGGGGGACCTCTGGGGCCAACGTCCTGACTTTC. Its protein is CASKRGTSGANVLTF.

DNA of the CDR3: TGCGCCAGCCGTGGACAGGGTCTTGGTGGCACTGAAGCTTTCTTT. Protein: CASRGQGLGGTEAFF. The chain uses TRBV5-1 and TRBJ1-1; 8 nucleotides match TRBD1. Germline CDR1 and CDR2: SGHRS and YFSETQ. Losses at the gene ends were 7 bases for V and 4 bases for J; bases not matched to a gene: 12. CDR3 size: 15 residues.

This sequence joins TRBV15 and TRBJ1-3; D is uncertain. The CDR3 has 15 amino acids. Germline V gene lookup returns CDR1 LNHNV and CDR2 YYDKDF (reference sequence). V lost 0 bases and J 4 bases, leaving 10 bases between the germline ends. The CDR3 is CATSRDPGRGNTIYF. In DNA form, the CDR3 reads TGTGCCACCAGCAGAGACCCGGGGAGAGGAAACACCATATATTTT.

This clonotype was recorded only once. The rearrangement joins TRBV12-3 or TRBV12-4 to TRBJ2-3, with 12 bases that match TRBD2. CDR3 length equals 16 residues. J was trimmed by 13 bases and V by 5 bases; bases with no gene match: 16. CDR3 residues: CASSPRTSGEADMEYF. CDR3 in DNA: TGTGCCAGCAGTCCAAGGACTAGCGGGGAAGCAGATATGGAGTATTTT.

This clonotype showed up just a few times. The DNA of the CDR3 is TGTGCCATCAGGTCGGGGGAGCTGGACACCGGGGAGCTGTTTTTT. Its protein product is CAIRSGELDTGELFF. This chain connects TRBV10-3 to TRBJ2-2; D may be TRBD2 (6 bases). CDR3 length: 15 residues. Deletions cut 6 bases from V and 3 bases from J, with 14 bases between. Germline assignment: CDR1 ENHRY and CDR2 SYGVKD.

The chain employs TRBV27 and TRBJ1-2, with TRBD1 matching over 7 bases. CDR1 is MNHEY, CDR2 SMNVEV, per germline (reference sequence). The V and J ends lost 6 bases and 6 bases, in that order; junction bases with no gene match: 7. This CDR3 has 13 residues. The CDR3 sequence is CASSPTGQDGYTF. The CDR3 DNA follows: TGTGCCAGCAGCCCGACAGGGCAAGATGGCTACACCTTC.

The V gene is TRBV19, the J gene TRBJ2-7, with 7 bases identical to TRBD1. The ends lost 5 bases at V and 5 bases at J; junction bases unmatched: 9. The germline CDR1 and CDR2 sequences are LNHDA and SQIVND (reference sequence). There are 14 residues in the CDR3. Here the CDR3 reads CASSSYRGFDEQYF. In DNA, the CDR3 is TGTGCCAGTAGTTCCTACAGGGGTTTTGACGAGCAGTACTTC. The whole variable domain, filled in from reference TRBV19 and TRBJ2-7, reads DGGITQSPKYLFRKEGQNVTLSCEQNLNHDAMYWYRQDPGQGLRLIYYSQIVNDFQKGDIAEGYSVSREKKESFPLTVTSAQKNPTAFYLCASSSYRGFDEQYFGPGTRLTVT.

This clonotype was recorded at least ten times. In DNA form, the CDR3 reads TGCAGCGCCGACAGGGGACAAGAGACCCAGTACTTC. Amino acids: CSADRGQETQYF. The gene calls are TRBV20-1 and TRBJ2-5; 8 bases are shared with TRBD1. This CDR3 has 12 residues. The germline CDR1 and CDR2 sequences are DFQATT and SNEGSKA (reference sequence).